The rows below give T cell receptor beta chains drawn from one sample of a study of vaccination and CD4 T cells after COVID-19. TCRdb re-analysed the PCR reads in MiXCR, keeping a single row per CDR3 protein. The data show 10,000 or so distinct CDR3 sequences, with roughly two fifths seen just once and roughly 11% held by the top ten. No antigen has been identified for these receptors. This material consisted of CD4+ T cells from blood, cultured in vitro, taken after SARS-CoV-2 vaccination. The receptors originated from a human donor who had recovered from COVID-19. CDR3s include the opening cysteine and the closing phenylalanine or tryptophan. The order of the fields is clone size, V gene, D gene, J gene, CDR3 DNA, CDR3 protein. The D gene is left open where the match is weak. For some rows the clone size is stated as once, few or many, or as a class when expanded; others skip it.

.	TRBV19	TRBD1	TRBJ1-2	TGTGCCAGTAGTACGGACAGGAGGTATGGCTACACCTTC	CASSTDRRYGYTF
.	TRBV28	.	TRBJ1-5	TGTGCCAGCAGTTCTGTGGGGCCCACACATCAGCCCCAGCATTTT	CASSSVGPTHQPQHF
medium-sized	TRBV20-1	TRBD1	TRBJ1-2	TGCAGTGCTAGTACCGGGACAGATGGCTACACCTTC	CSASTGTDGYTF
medium-sized	TRBV7-2	.	TRBJ1-3	TGTGCCAGCAGCTTGACAGGAAACACCATATATTTT	CASSLTGNTIYF
.	TRBV7-3	TRBD1	TRBJ1-2	TGTGCCAGCAGCTTAGATGACAGGGGGCTAGGCTACACCTTC	CASSLDDRGLGYTF
.	TRBV6-1	TRBD2	TRBJ2-7	TGTGCCAGCAGGGGACCCGGGACTAGCAGCTACGAGCAGTACTTC	CASRGPGTSSYEQYF
.	TRBV10-2	.	TRBJ1-5	TGCGCCAGCAGTTCAGATAGCAATCAGCCCCAGCATTTT	CASSSDSNQPQHF
.	TRBV19	TRBD1	TRBJ2-5	TGTGCCAGTAGTGTTCTGCCGGGACAGGGGTTAGAGACCCAGTACTTC	CASSVLPGQGLETQYF
.	TRBV2	TRBD1	TRBJ2-1	TGTGCCAGCGGTCGGACAGGGGGGGATGAGCAGTTCTTC	CASGRTGGDEQFF
few	TRBV2	.	TRBJ2-7	TGTGCCATCAACGCTCCCGGGACCTTCTACGAGCAGTACTTC	CAINAPGTFYEQYF
.	TRBV19	.	TRBJ1-1	TGTGCCAGTAGTATAGAGGTCCCGAACGGGAGGGCTTTCTTT	CASSIEVPNGRAFF
.	TRBV20-1	.	TRBJ2-2	TGCAGTGCCCTAATGGGGGCAGGGAACACCGGGGAGCTGTTTTTT	CSALMGAGNTGELFF
.	TRBV6-2/TRBV6-3	.	TRBJ1-5	TGTGCCAGCAGTTATATGGGGCGTTGGGAGCCCCAGCATTTT	CASSYMGRWEPQHF
.	TRBV10-1	TRBD2	TRBJ2-7	TGCGCCAGACGAGAGCGGGAACTACGCTACGAGCAGTACTTC	CARRERELRYEQYF
.	TRBV6-2/TRBV6-3	TRBD1	TRBJ1-1	TGTGCCAGCACCCACGGAGGACAGGGGAACACTGAAGCTTTCTTT	CASTHGGQGNTEAFF
.	TRBV20-1	TRBD1	TRBJ1-5	TGCAGTGCTAGACGGGGACAGCTACGTAATCAGCCCCAGCATTTT	CSARRGQLRNQPQHF
.	TRBV29-1	.	TRBJ2-5	TGCAGCGTTGTTCGGGACCAAGAGACCCAGTACTTC	CSVVRDQETQYF
few	TRBV11-2	.	TRBJ2-3	TGTGCCAGCAGCTCACGGGCAATTAAGGGCGCAGATACGCAGTATTTT	CASSSRAIKGADTQYF
few	TRBV6-2/TRBV6-3	TRBD1	TRBJ1-5	TGTGCCAGCAGCTGGGGGTGGGACAGGGGGCCGTCTAGCAATCAGCCCCAGCATTTT	CASSWGWDRGPSSNQPQHF
few	TRBV27	.	TRBJ2-3	TGTGCCAGCAGTTCAACACCCACAGATACGCAGTATTTT	CASSSTPTDTQYF
.	TRBV7-2	.	TRBJ2-2	TGTGCCAGCAGCTTACGGAGAGGGGAGACCGGGGAGCTGTTTTTT	CASSLRRGETGELFF
.	TRBV4-3	TRBD1	TRBJ2-7	TGCGCCAGCAGCCAAGCAGGGACAGGGCCATCCGAGCAGTACTTC	CASSQAGTGPSEQYF
.	TRBV28	TRBD2	TRBJ2-6	TGTGCCAGCAGTTTTCCTAGCGGGAGGGCCTCTGGGGCCAACGTCCTGACTTTC	CASSFPSGRASGANVLTF
few	TRBV6-5	TRBD2	TRBJ2-7	TGTGCCAGCAGTTACTCAGGCACTAGCGGGAGTATGGAGCAGTACTTC	CASSYSGTSGSMEQYF
medium-sized	TRBV20-1	TRBD2	TRBJ2-1	TGCAGTGCCTCTAGCGGGAGGCTGGCCAATGAGCAGTTCTTC	CSASSGRLANEQFF
.	TRBV19	.	TRBJ2-1	TGTGCCAGTAGTATAGAGGCGGGGTCTAGCTACAATGAGCAGTTCTTC	CASSIEAGSSYNEQFF
.	TRBV20-1	TRBD1	TRBJ1-4	TGCAGTGCTAGAGACCCATCTGGGACAGGGGGCGTGGGAGGAGTAAAACTGTTTTTT	CSARDPSGTGGVGGVKLFF
few	TRBV19	TRBD1	TRBJ1-5	TGTGCCAGTAGTCCGATGGACAGGGGGAGCAATCAGCCCCAGCATTTT	CASSPMDRGSNQPQHF
.	TRBV20-1	TRBD1	TRBJ1-5	TGCAGTGCTAGACGGGGACAGGTGGGTCTTGACGCCCAGCATTTT	CSARRGQVGLDAQHF
.	TRBV24-1	TRBD1	TRBJ2-1	TGTGCCACCAGCCTAGGACAGGGGGCATGGGAGCAGTTCTTC	CATSLGQGAWEQFF
few	TRBV7-2	.	TRBJ2-1	TGTGCCAGCAACCCGCAGTCGGGATCTTACAATGAGCAGTTCTTC	CASNPQSGSYNEQFF
.	TRBV20-1	.	TRBJ1-1	TGCAGTGCTAGAGATTGGGTTGGGGTTAGTGAAGCTTTCTTT	CSARDWVGVSEAFF
medium-sized	TRBV6-5	.	TRBJ2-7	TGTGCCAGCAGTTACTCCAGAGAGGGGGTCGAGCAGTACTTC	CASSYSREGVEQYF
.	TRBV6-2/TRBV6-3	.	TRBJ1-5	TGTGCCAGCAGTTACTCGGGGGGAGGGAATCAGCCCCAGCATTTT	CASSYSGGGNQPQHF
few	TRBV25-1	.	TRBJ1-1	TGTGCCAGCAGTGACCAGGGGATCACTGAAGCTTTCTTT	CASSDQGITEAFF
.	TRBV28	.	TRBJ1-2	TGTGCCAGCAGCAACGACCTAGGCGATGGCTACACCTTC	CASSNDLGDGYTF
.	TRBV12-3/TRBV12-4	TRBD1	TRBJ1-5	TGTGCCAGCACTGTGGGACAGCGCAATCAGCCCCAGCATTTT	CASTVGQRNQPQHF
.	TRBV21-1	.	TRBJ2-6	TGTGCCAGCAGCCGACAGGTGCAGGGGAAGACAACCGGGGCCAACGTCCTGACTTTC	CASSRQVQGKTTGANVLTF
medium-sized	TRBV20-1	.	TRBJ2-1	TGCAGTGTAGCGGACAGGGTCGGTAAGGTAGCGGGAATTAGTGAGCAGTTCTTC	CSVADRVGKVAGISEQFF
.	TRBV5-1	.	TRBJ1-1	TGCGCCAGCAGCCCAACAGGCGTCGGCTTGAACACTGAAGCTTTCTTT	CASSPTGVGLNTEAFF
.	TRBV6-1	.	TRBJ1-6	TGTGCCAGCCTAAACAGGGCTAATTCACCCCTCCACTTT	CASLNRANSPLHF
.	TRBV4-3	.	TRBJ2-3	TGCGCCAGCAGCCAAGGAAGGCAAGATACGCAGTATTTT	CASSQGRQDTQYF
once	TRBV6-1	.	TRBJ2-7	TGTGCCAGCAGTGAGCACATCTCCTACGAGCAGTACTTC	CASSEHISYEQYF
.	TRBV28	TRBD1	TRBJ2-7	TGTGCCAGCGGCTCTGTGGGGACAGGGTCCTACGAGCAGTACTTC	CASGSVGTGSYEQYF
few	TRBV20-1	.	TRBJ1-1	TGCAGTGCTAGAGACATGAGGTCCCGGGGACGGAACACTGAAGCTTTCTTT	CSARDMRSRGRNTEAFF
few	TRBV27	.	TRBJ1-1	TGTGCCAGCAGTTTAATCTCCTCAAAGACTGAAGCTTTCTTT	CASSLISSKTEAFF
.	TRBV4-3	.	TRBJ1-4	TGCGCCAGCAGCCAAGTCATTATAGTCCAGGGAACTAATGAAAAACTGTTTTTT	CASSQVIIVQGTNEKLFF
medium-sized	TRBV20-1	.	TRBJ2-3	TGCAGTGCTAGAGTAGGCCGAGGGGGTGTCGCAGATACGCAGTATTTT	CSARVGRGGVADTQYF
.	TRBV28	.	TRBJ2-7	TGTGCCAGCAGTCCCATCCTTGGGAGCTCCTACGAGCAGTACTTC	CASSPILGSSYEQYF
few	TRBV27	TRBD1	TRBJ1-2	TGTGCCAGCAGCCGCGGACAGGGCACCCCCCTCCACTATGGCTACACCTTC	CASSRGQGTPLHYGYTF
.	TRBV6-2/TRBV6-3	TRBD2	TRBJ2-7	TGTGCCAGCAGTTCCGGGCTAGCGGGCTTCTACGAGCAGTACTTC	CASSSGLAGFYEQYF
.	TRBV6-1	.	TRBJ2-1	TGTGCCAGCAATGGCGAGAGGTATTCCCGCAATGAGCAGTTCTTC	CASNGERYSRNEQFF
.	TRBV19	TRBD1	TRBJ2-5	TGTGTCAGTAGTACCCTCTTAAATTTACAGGGGGCGAGGGAGGAGACCCAGTACTTC	CVSSTLLNLQGAREETQYF
.	TRBV25-1	.	TRBJ2-3	TGTGCCAGCAGTCCATCTGGGGGTTCGGATACGCAGTATTTT	CASSPSGGSDTQYF
few	TRBV7-9	.	TRBJ2-3	TGTGCCAGCAGCCAATGGGCTTTTCCCACAGATACGCAGTATTTT	CASSQWAFPTDTQYF